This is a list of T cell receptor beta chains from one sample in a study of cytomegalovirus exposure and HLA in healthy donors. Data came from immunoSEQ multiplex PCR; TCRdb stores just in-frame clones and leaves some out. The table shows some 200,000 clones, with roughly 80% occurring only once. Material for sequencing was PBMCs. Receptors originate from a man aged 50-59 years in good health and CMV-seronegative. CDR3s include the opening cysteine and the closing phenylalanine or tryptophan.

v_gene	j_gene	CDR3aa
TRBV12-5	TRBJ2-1	CASGPNRYTSYNEQFF
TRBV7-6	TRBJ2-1	CASSHTAGWADEQFF
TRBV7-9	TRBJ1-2	CASSLSWTGNGYTF
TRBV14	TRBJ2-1	CASSHGLFNEQFF
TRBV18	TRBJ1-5	CASSPKAGTGFGSNQPQHF
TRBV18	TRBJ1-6	CASSPKETGSPLHF
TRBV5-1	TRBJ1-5	CASSLTGLDQPQHF
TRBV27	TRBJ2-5	CASSVGQQETQYF
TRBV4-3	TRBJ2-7	CASSQGEGALYEQYF
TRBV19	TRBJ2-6	CASRGQGGSGANVLTF
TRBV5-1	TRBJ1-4	CASSLEGTANEKLFF
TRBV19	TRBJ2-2	CASTSGQTTGELFF
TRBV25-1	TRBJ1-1	CASSEYGGGIRAFF
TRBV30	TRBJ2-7	CAWMGGSSYEQYF
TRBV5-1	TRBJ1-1	CASSSQGQNTEAFF
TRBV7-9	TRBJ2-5	CSSSLYLAGTQATQYF
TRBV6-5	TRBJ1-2	CASSGGTGYGYTF
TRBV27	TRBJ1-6	CASSYGQGKSLHF
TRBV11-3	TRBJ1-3	CASSSGGSYSGNTIYF
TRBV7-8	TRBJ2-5	CASSWGQHQETQYF
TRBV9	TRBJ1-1	CASSFSQGSEAFF
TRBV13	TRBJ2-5	CASSPPVQETQYF
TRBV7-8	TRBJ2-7	CASSLRGGGPSYEQYF
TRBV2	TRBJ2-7	CATISGGTNYEQYF
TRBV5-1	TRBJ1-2	CASSLMDSTTTNYGYTF
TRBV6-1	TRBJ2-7	CASSLGQGADEQYF
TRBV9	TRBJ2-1	CASSVDETSANEQFF
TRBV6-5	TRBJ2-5	CASRYGRRGETQYF
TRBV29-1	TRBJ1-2	CSVRQENYGYTF
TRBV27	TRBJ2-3	CASSSPLTGGTDTQYF
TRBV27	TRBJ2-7	CASSRQGGEQYF
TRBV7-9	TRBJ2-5	CAIFPGITETQYF
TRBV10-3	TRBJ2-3	CAIHSGSPTDTQYF
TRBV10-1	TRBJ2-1	CASSESTRFPFF
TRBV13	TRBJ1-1	CASSSDPFGEVPSFRTEAFF
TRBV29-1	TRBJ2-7	CSALRSGGYEQYF
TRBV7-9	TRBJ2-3	CASSWDRGLGTQYF
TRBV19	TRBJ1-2	CASGTPNYGYTF
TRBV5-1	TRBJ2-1	CASSPGTGGYNEQFF
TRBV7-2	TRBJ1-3	CASSPLDSTRSTIYF
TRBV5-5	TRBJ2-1	CASSLVENTYNEQFF
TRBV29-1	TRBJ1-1	CSTFSGYTEAFF
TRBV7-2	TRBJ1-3	CASSLKGGAGNTIYF
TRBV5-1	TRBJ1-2	CASSLEGQGSGYTF
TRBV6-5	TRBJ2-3	CASNKLAGGRDTQYF
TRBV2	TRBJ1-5	CASSESGGGNQPQHF
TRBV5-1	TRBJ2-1	CASSLETPGGFF
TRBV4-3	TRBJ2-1	CASSQGQGVGSYNEQFF
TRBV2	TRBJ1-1	CASRDPGQGAAEAFF
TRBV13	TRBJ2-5	CASSFRGLGETQYF
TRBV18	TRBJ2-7	CASSLTGGSPYEQYF
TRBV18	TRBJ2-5	CASSPQGRETQYF
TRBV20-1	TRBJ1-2	CSVHPGNGYTF
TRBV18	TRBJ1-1	CASSPGQGVADEAFF
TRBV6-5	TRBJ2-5	CASSLDRQEAQYF
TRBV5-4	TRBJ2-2	CASAWAGVPGELFF
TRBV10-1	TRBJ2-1	CASSQGLAGDNEQFF
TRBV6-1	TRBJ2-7	CASSEIRGEQYF
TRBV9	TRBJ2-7	CAKGQGSYEQYF
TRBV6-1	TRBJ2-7	CASSGQGGEQYF